A selection of T cell receptor beta chains follows, all from one sample in a study of shared clonotypes between healthy human individuals. Profiled with immunoSEQ multiplex PCR; TCRdb holds only in-frame clones, not every one. Of fewer than 650,000 clones in the sample, around 81% were seen once. Sequencing was done on a sample of PBMCs. The receptors stem from a woman aged 40 to 55 in good health. Some clones in this sample may be carry-over from other donors' samples. The CDR3 runs from the conserved cysteine through the conserved F or W. The D gene is left open where the match is weak. Expanded clones are given a class, and other clones once, few, many or no size at all.

cdr3_length j_call clone_size v_call d_call cdr3_aa cdr3_nt
13 TRBJ2-7 once TRBV25-1 - CASSERVQGEQYF TGTGCCAGCAGTGAGAGGGTACAGGGCGAGCAGTACTTC
15 TRBJ2-3 once TRBV19 TRBD1 CASSKGTAYTDTQYF TGTGCCAGTAGTAAGGGGACAGCCTACACAGATACGCAGTATTTT
17 TRBJ1-1 - TRBV19 - CASRPGTEGLVNTEAFF TGTGCCAGTAGGCCGGGGACGGAAGGGTTGGTGAACACTGAAGCTTTCTTT
16 TRBJ2-1 few TRBV11-3 TRBD2 CASSLEGLAGDNEQFF TGTGCCAGCAGCTTAGAGGGACTAGCGGGAGACAATGAGCAGTTCTTC
13 TRBJ2-7 many TRBV6-1 TRBD1 CASSWDRGYEQYF TGTGCCAGCAGTTGGGACAGGGGCTACGAGCAGTACTTC
14 TRBJ2-2 once TRBV7-2 - CASSLRSYTGELFF TGTGCCAGCAGCCTAAGAAGCTACACCGGGGAGCTGTTTTTT
13 TRBJ1-2 - TRBV5-4 - CASSTGTEYGYTF TGTGCCAGCAGCACCGGGACGGAGTATGGCTACACCTTC
12 TRBJ1-2 - TRBV19 - CASWDRVYGYTF TGTGCCAGCTGGGACCGCGTCTATGGCTACACCTTC
14 TRBJ1-3 - TRBV5-1 TRBD1 CASSYGTEGNTIYF TGCGCCAGCAGCTACGGGACAGAGGGAAACACCATATATTTT
15 TRBJ1-1 - TRBV7-3 TRBD1 CASSLQTGMNTEAFF TGTGCCAGCAGCCTCCAGACAGGGATGAACACTGAAGCTTTCTTT
16 TRBJ2-7 - TRBV4-1 TRBD2 CASSQDRVSGRGEQYF TGCGCCAGCAGCCAAGATCGCGTTAGCGGGAGGGGCGAGCAGTACTTC